Below are 23 T cell receptor beta chains sequenced from a single sample in a study of control samples from healthy donors and cancer patients. Sequenced by immunoSEQ multiplex PCR; TCRdb stores in-frame clones only, minus some. This table has some 150,000 clones, around 86% appearing once. Sequencing used blood. These receptors were obtained from a man in his thirties or forties in good health.

The chain recombines TRBV27 with TRBJ2-7; tentatively, D is TRBD2 (7 bases). Germline CDR1 is MNHEY and CDR2 is SMNVEV (reference sequence). The CDR3 is 13 amino acids. With 4 bases removed from V and 3 bases from J, the gap between germline ends came to 10 bases. In DNA, the CDR3 is TGTGCCAGCAGTTGGGGAGGGGGCTACGAGCAGTACTTC. Translated, it gives CASSWGGGYEQYF.

The V and J genes are TRBV4-1 and TRBJ1-2; 7 nucleotides line up with TRBD1. V gave up 5 bases and J gave up 8 bases; unmatched junction bases: 8. The CDR3 length is 13 residues. Germline V gives CDR1 MGHRA, CDR2 YSYEKL. CDR3 bases: TGCGCCAGCAGCTCTAAGGGGGCAGGGGGCTACACCTTC. Translating gives CASSSKGAGGYTF.

This chain connects TRBV4-2 to TRBJ1-2; D gene ambiguous. Trimming shortened V by 0 bases and J by 3 bases, and 5 bases separated the two germline ends. Germline V CDR1 and CDR2: LGHNA, YNFKEQ. The CDR3 extends over 13 amino acids. CDR3: CASSQDRDYGYTF. In DNA, the CDR3 is TGTGCCAGCAGCCAAGACCGTGACTATGGCTACACCTTC.

The J gene is TRBJ1-5, the V gene TRBV6-5; weak D call: TRBD1 (5 bases). Germline assignment: CDR1 MNHEY and CDR2 SVGAGI. V lost 6 bases and J 7 bases, leaving 13 bases between the germline ends. There are 13 residues in the CDR3. CDR3 sequence reads: CASSPWGIQPQHF. CDR3 nucleotides: TGTGCCAGCAGCCCCTGGGGGATACAGCCCCAGCATTTT.

The gene calls are TRBV7-9 and TRBJ2-7; no firm D call. V was shortened by 0 bases and J by 5 bases, with 5 bases between the two germline ends. This CDR3 has 12 amino acids. CDR1 is SEHNR, CDR2 FQNEAQ, per germline (reference sequence). The CDR3 DNA reads TGTGCCAGCAGCTTAGCTGAAAACGAGCAGTACTTC. Protein: CASSLAENEQYF.

J is TRBJ1-1 and V is TRBV7-8, with D hard to call. This CDR3 has 16 residues. Germline V gene sequence: CDR1 SGHVS, CDR2 FQNEAQ. The V and J ends lost 2 bases and 1 base respectively, with 14 bases between them. CDR3 amino acids: CASSLQVLATNTEAFF. Written as DNA, the CDR3 is TGTGCCAGCAGCTTACAGGTTCTGGCAACGAACACTGAAGCTTTCTTT.

The chain has TRBV6-2 or TRBV6-3 and TRBJ2-2; D uncertain. Trimming took 6 bases from V and 6 from J, leaving 17 bases between them. CDR1 is MNHEY and CDR2 is SVGEGT in the germline V gene. The CDR3 covers 15 residues. The CDR3, as DNA: TGTGCCAGCAGCCAAAGAGGAATTAAGGCCGGGGAGCTGTTTTTT. This translates into CASSQRGIKAGELFF.

The chain has TRBV4-1 and TRBJ1-2, with TRBD1 identical over 7 bases. V lost 3 bases to trimming and J lost 4 bases; unmatched junction nucleotides: 2. Germline V gene lookup returns CDR1 MGHRA and CDR2 YSYEKL. This CDR3 is 13 amino acids long. The CDR3 DNA sequence: TGCGCCAGCAGCCAGGGGACAGTCTATGGCTACACCTTC. Amino acid sequence: CASSQGTVYGYTF.

V gene TRBV19 combines with J gene TRBJ2-3; D remains unclear. Trimming shortened V by 2 bases and J by 1 base, and 7 bases separated the two germline ends. The CDR3 sequence is 14 residues long. Germline lookup yields CDR1 LNHDA and CDR2 SQIVND (reference sequence). CDR3 sequence reads: CASSIIMGTDTQYF. The CDR3 DNA follows: TGTGCCAGTAGTATAATTATGGGCACAGATACGCAGTATTTT.

The rearrangement uses TRBV6-5 and TRBJ2-1; 7 bases are shared with TRBD2. V shed 8 bases and J 5 bases; nucleotides not matched to a gene: 9. The CDR3 consists of 14 residues. The germline CDR1 and CDR2 sequences are MNHEY and SVGAGI. This chain's CDR3 is CASHGAGVDNEQFF. In nucleotides, the CDR3 is TGTGCCAGCCATGGGGCGGGGGTTGACAATGAGCAGTTCTTC.

The J gene is TRBJ2-5, the V gene TRBV12-3 or TRBV12-4; D is unclear. The CDR3 loop spans 13 amino acids. V lost 3 bases to trimming and J lost 4 bases, with 9 bases between them. The CDR3 DNA reads as TGTGCCAGCAGTTTTGGGTTGGGAGAGACCCAGTACTTC. It codes for CASSFGLGETQYF.

The chain combines TRBV24-1 with TRBJ2-1, with 9 bases matching TRBD1. This CDR3 is built from 16 residues. Germline CDR1 reads KGHDR; CDR2 reads SFDVKD. J gave up 6 bases and V 4 bases, and 9 bases lay outside the gene matches. Written as DNA, the CDR3 is TGTGCCACCAGTGACCCCCGGGACAGGGAATCCAATGAGCAGTTCTTC. Residues: CATSDPRDRESNEQFF.

J is TRBJ1-2 and V is TRBV9, with D maybe TRBD1 (5 bases). Trimming took off 0 bases at V and 5 bases at J, with 14 bases between the two ends. CDR3 length equals 15 residues. Germline V CDR1 and CDR2: SGDLS, YYNGEE. The CDR3 DNA reads TGTGCCAGCAGCGTAGGGGGGAACCCAGATTATGGCTACACCTTC. Amino acid sequence: CASSVGGNPDYGYTF.

The CDR3 loop is CASSHSLRPLAGGTGELFF. The CDR3 region has the DNA TGCGCCAGCAGCCATAGCCTACGGCCACTAGCGGGGGGAACCGGGGAGCTGTTTTTT. This chain links TRBV4-1 with TRBJ2-2, with TRBD2 matching 12 bases. CDR1 is MGHRA and CDR2 is YSYEKL in the germline V gene. Trimming cost V 3 bases and J 5 bases; bases outside gene matches: 13. There are 19 residues in the CDR3.

This chain uses TRBV7-9 with TRBJ1-5, with D hard to call. This CDR3 contains 13 residues. V shed 2 bases and J shed 4 bases, with 6 bases lying between them. Germline V gene sequence: CDR1 SEHNR, CDR2 FQNEAQ (reference sequence). CDR3: CASSLRENQPQHF. In DNA, the CDR3 is TGTGCCAGCAGCTTAAGGGAGAATCAGCCCCAGCATTTT.

The V call is TRBV7-3, the J call TRBJ1-2; D uncertain. Trimming pared 4 bases from V and 6 bases from J, leaving 12 bases between. Looked up from germline, CDR1 is SGHTA and CDR2 is FQGTGA. The CDR3 contains 13 residues. CDR3 sequence reads: CASSSDGSDGYTF. In nucleotides, the CDR3 is TGTGCCAGCAGCTCAGACGGGAGCGATGGCTACACCTTC. Together with reference TRBV7-3 and TRBJ1-2, the CDR3 gives the full variable domain: GAGVSQTPSNKVTEKGKYVELRCDPISGHTALYWYRQSLGQGPEFLIYFQGTGAADDSGLPNDRFFAVRPEGSVSTLKIQRTERGDSAVYLCASSSDGSDGYTFGSGTRLTVV.

V and J are TRBV11-3 and TRBJ2-2; tentatively, D is TRBD1 (6 bases). The CDR3 is 17 amino acids. Trimming pared 5 bases from V and 0 bases from J, leaving 16 bases between. From germline, CDR1 is SGHNT and CDR2 YENEEA. DNA for the CDR3: TGTGCCAGCAGCCTGGGGGCAGGACCCTCGAACACCGGGGAGCTGTTTTTT. Translation: CASSLGAGPSNTGELFF.

The gene calls are TRBV6-2 or TRBV6-3 and TRBJ2-1; 10 bases align to TRBD2. The length of the CDR3 is 14 residues. The ends lost 6 bases at V and 3 bases at J; junction bases unmatched: 2. Germline V lookup: CDR1 MNHEY, CDR2 SVGEGT. CDR3 sequence reads: CASSSGGDYNEQFF. CDR3 DNA: TGTGCCAGCAGCAGCGGGGGGGACTACAATGAGCAGTTCTTC.

The chain recombines TRBV2 with TRBJ2-7; 9 nucleotides agree with TRBD2. Germline loops: CDR1 SNHLY, CDR2 FYNNEI. After removal of 2 bases from V and 2 bases from J, the junction contained 4 bases not matched to a gene. The CDR3 has 15 residues. The chain's CDR3 is CASSERASGAYEQYF. DNA of the CDR3: TGTGCCAGCAGTGAACGCGCTAGCGGGGCCTACGAGCAGTACTTC.

The gene calls are TRBV4-1 and TRBJ2-1; 10 bases agree with TRBD2. The trim removed 5 bases at V and 6 bases at J, leaving 10 bases unmatched. Germline V CDR1 and CDR2: MGHRA, YSYEKL. This CDR3 has 16 residues. The CDR3 protein is CASSITSASGSNEQFF. The CDR3 DNA follows: TGCGCCAGCAGCATCACCAGCGCTAGCGGGAGCAATGAGCAGTTCTTC.

The V gene is TRBV10-3, the J gene TRBJ1-1; D remains ambiguous. V shed 0 bases and J shed 8 bases, with 7 bases lying between them. The germline gives CDR1 ENHRY, CDR2 SYGVKD. The CDR3 has 12 amino acids. For the CDR3, the DNA is TGTGCCATCAGTGAGTCAAGGTCAGAAGCTTTCTTT. Encoded protein: CAISESRSEAFF.

V is TRBV7-2 and J is TRBJ1-2; tentative D call: TRBD1 (6 bases). V was clipped by 4 bases and J by 1 base, with 25 bases between them. The CDR3 is 19 residues long. CDR1 is SGHTA, CDR2 FQGNSA, per germline. CDR3 amino acids: CASSSRLGDPGHNNYGYTF. In DNA, the CDR3 is TGTGCCAGCAGCTCCCGATTGGGGGATCCGGGACATAATAACTATGGCTACACCTTC.

The chain employs TRBV7-9 and TRBJ2-7, with 7 bases that match TRBD1. With V trimmed by 4 bases and J by 3 bases, 9 bases remained unmatched. The CDR3 is 15 amino acids. Germline V lookup: CDR1 SEHNR, CDR2 FQNEAQ (reference sequence). The CDR3 DNA is TGTGCCAGCAGCTCAAACAGGGGCCCGAGCTACGAGCAGTACTTC. Translating it yields CASSSNRGPSYEQYF. The variable domain in full, with the rest retrieved from reference TRBV7-9 and TRBJ2-7, is DTGVSQNPRHKITKRGQNVTFRCDPISEHNRLYWYRQTLGQGPEFLTYFQNEAQLEKSRLLSDRFSAERPKGSFSTLEIQRTEQGDSAMYLCASSSNRGPSYEQYFGPGTRLTVT.